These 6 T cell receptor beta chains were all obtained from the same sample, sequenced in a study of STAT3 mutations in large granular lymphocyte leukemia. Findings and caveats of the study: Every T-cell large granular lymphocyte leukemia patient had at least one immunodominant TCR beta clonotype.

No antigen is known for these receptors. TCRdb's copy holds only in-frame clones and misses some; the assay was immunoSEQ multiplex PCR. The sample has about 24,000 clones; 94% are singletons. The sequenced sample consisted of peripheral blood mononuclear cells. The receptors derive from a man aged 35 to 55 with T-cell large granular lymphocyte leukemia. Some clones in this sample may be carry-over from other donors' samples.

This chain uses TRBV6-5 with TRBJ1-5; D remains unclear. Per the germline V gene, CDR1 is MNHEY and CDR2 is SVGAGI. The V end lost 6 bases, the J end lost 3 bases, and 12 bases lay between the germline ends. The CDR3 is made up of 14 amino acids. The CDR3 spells CASSLKSFNQPQHF. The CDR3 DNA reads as TGTGCCAGCAGCTTGAAATCCTTCAATCAGCCCCAGCATTTT.

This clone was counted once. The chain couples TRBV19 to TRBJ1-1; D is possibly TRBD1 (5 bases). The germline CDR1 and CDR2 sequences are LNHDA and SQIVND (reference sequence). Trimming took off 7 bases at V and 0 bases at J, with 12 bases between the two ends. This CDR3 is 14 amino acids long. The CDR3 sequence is CASTLTELNTEAFF. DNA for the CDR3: TGTGCCAGTACCCTGACAGAATTGAACACTGAAGCTTTCTTT.

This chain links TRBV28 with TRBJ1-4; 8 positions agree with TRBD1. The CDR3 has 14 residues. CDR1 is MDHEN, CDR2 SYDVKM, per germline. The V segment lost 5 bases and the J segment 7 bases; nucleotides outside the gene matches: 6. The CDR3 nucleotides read TGTGCCAGCAGTCTGACAGGGGCGGGTGAAAAACTGTTTTTT. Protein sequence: CASSLTGAGEKLFF. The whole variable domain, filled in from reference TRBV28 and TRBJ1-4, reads DVKVTQSSRYLVKRTGEKVFLECVQDMDHENMFWYRQDPGLGLRLIYFSYDVKMKEKGDIPEGYSVSREKKERFSLILESASTNQTSMYLCASSLTGAGEKLFFGSGTQLSVL.

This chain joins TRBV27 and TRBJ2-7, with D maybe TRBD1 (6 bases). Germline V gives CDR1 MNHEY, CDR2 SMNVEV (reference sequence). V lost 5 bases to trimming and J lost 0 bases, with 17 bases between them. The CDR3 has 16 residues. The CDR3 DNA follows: TGTGCCAGCAGTACGAATACAGGGACAACCTCCTACGAGCAGTACTTC. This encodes CASSTNTGTTSYEQYF.

The DNA for the CDR3 is TGTGCCAGCAGTCCCTCGGGCAGGGGGTCCTACGAGCAGTACTTC. It translates to CASSPSGRGSYEQYF. This sequence joins TRBV28 and TRBJ2-7; 7 nucleotides align to TRBD1. Germline CDR1 reads MDHEN; CDR2 reads SYDVKM. The CDR3 has 15 amino acids. The ends lost 5 bases at V and 1 base at J; junction bases unmatched: 8.

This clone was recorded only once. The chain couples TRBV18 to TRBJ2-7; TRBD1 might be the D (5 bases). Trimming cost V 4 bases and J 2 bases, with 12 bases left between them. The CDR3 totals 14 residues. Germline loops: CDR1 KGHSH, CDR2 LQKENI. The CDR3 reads CASSQGVYAYEQYF. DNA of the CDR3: TGTGCCAGCTCACAAGGGGTATACGCCTACGAGCAGTACTTC.